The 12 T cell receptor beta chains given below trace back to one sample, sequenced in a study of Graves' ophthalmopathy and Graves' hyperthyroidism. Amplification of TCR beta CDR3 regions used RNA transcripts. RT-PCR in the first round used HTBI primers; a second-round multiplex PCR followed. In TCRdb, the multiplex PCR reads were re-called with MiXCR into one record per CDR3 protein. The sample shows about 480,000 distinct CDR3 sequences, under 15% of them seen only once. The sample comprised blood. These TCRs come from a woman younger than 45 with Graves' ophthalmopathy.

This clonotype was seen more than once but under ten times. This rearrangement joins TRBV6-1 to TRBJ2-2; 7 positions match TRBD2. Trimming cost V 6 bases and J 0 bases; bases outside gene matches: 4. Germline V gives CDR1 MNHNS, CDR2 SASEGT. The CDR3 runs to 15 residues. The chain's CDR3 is CASRLAETNTGELFF. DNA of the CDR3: TGTGCCAGCAGGCTAGCGGAGACGAACACCGGGGAGCTGTTTTTT.

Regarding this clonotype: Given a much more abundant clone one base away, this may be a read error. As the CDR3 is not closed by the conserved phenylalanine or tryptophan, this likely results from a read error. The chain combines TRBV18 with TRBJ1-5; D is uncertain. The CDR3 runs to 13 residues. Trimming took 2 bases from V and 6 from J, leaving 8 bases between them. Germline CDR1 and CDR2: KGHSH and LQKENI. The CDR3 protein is CASSPIPGQPQHV. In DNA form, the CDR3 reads TGTGCCAGCTCACCAATCCCCGGTCAGCCCCAGCATGTT.

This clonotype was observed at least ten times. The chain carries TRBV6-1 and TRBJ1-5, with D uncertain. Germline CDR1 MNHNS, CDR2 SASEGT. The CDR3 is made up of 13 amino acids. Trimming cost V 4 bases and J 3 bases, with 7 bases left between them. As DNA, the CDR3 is TGTGCCAGCAGTGGGAGGTTCAATCAGCCCCAGCATTTT. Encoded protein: CASSGRFNQPQHF.

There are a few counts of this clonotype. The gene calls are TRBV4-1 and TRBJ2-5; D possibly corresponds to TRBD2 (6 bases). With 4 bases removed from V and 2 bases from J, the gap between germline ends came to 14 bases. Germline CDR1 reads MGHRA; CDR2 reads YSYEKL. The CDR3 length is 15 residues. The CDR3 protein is CASSPLGLQQETQYF. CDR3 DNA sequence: TGCGCCAGCAGCCCCCTGGGACTGCAACAAGAGACCCAGTACTTC.

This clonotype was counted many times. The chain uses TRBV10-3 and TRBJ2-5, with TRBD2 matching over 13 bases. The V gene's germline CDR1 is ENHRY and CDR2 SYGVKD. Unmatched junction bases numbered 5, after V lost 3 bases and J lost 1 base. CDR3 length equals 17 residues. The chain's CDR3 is CAISEGRLAGGQETQYF. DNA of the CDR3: TGTGCCATCAGTGAAGGACGACTAGCGGGGGGCCAAGAGACCCAGTACTTC.

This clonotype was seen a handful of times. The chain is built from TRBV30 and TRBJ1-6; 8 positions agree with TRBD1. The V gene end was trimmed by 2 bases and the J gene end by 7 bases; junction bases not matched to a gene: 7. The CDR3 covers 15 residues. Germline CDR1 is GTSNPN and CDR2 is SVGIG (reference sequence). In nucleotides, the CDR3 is TGTGCCTGGAGTCTAGGGGACAGGAGGAATTCACCCCTCCACTTT. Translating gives CAWSLGDRRNSPLHF.

The CDR3 spells CASSFRTIPTGELFF. Written as DNA, the CDR3 is TGTGCCAGCAGCTTCCGGACTATCCCCACCGGGGAGCTGTTTTTT. J is TRBJ2-2 and V is TRBV11-2; the D gene is possibly TRBD2 (6 bases). CDR3 length equals 15 residues. Trimming shortened V by 3 bases and J by 4 bases, and 12 bases separated the two germline ends. From germline, CDR1 is SGHAT and CDR2 FQNNGV.

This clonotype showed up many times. This CDR3 is CAIGTGGRSPLHF. CDR3 DNA sequence: TGTGCCATCGGGACAGGGGGTCGTTCACCCCTCCACTTT. The chain carries TRBV12-3 or TRBV12-4 and TRBJ1-6, with TRBD1 matching over 11 bases. V gave up 10 bases and J gave up 9 bases; unmatched junction bases: 5. CDR3 size: 13 residues.

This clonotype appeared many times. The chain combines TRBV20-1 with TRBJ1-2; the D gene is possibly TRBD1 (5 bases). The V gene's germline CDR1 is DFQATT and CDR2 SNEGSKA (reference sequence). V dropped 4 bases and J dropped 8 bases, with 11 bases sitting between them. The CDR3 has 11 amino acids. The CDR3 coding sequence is TGCAGTGCTATTGGGGGGGAAGGCTACACCTTC. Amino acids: CSAIGGEGYTF.

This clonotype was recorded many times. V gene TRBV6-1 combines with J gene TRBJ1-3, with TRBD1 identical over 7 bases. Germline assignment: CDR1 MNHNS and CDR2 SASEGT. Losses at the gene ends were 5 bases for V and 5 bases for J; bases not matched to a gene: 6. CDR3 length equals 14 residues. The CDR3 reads CASSPGQARNTIYF. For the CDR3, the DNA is TGTGCCAGCAGTCCTGGACAGGCTCGAAACACCATATATTTT.

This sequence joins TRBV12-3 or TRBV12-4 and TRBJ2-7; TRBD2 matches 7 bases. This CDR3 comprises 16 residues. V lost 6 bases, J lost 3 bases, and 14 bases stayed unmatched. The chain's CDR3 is CASRPPVFAGVYEQYF. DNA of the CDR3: TGTGCCAGCAGACCTCCCGTTTTTGCGGGAGTCTACGAGCAGTACTTC.

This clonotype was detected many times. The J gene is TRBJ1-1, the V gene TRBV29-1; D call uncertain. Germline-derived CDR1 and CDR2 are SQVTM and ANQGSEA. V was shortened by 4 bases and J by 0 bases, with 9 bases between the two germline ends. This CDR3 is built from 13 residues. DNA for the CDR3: TGCAGCGTTGGAGGCAATTTGAACACTGAAGCTTTCTTT. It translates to CSVGGNLNTEAFF. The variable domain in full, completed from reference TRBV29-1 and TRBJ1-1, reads SAVISQKPSRDICQRGTSLTIQCQVDSQVTMMFWYRQQPGQSLTLIATANQGSEATYESGFVIDKFPISRPNLTFSTLTVSNMSPEDSSIYLCSVGGNLNTEAFFGQGTRLTVV.